This is a list of T cell receptor beta chains from one sample in a study of T cell changes during pregnancy in multiple sclerosis. Assay: immunoSEQ multiplex PCR; the TCRdb copy retains only in-frame clones and omits some. The sample holds fewer than 70,000 clones; roughly nine tenths are singletons and the top ten take about 2.5%. The sequencing here drew on peripheral blood, taken in the first trimester of pregnancy. Source of these receptors: a female donor with multiple sclerosis, enrolled in a pregnancy study. The CDR3 runs from the conserved cysteine through the conserved F or W. The order of the fields is clone size, J gene, D gene, V gene, CDR3 protein, CDR3 DNA. D genes are given only for firm matches. Expanded clones get a size class; other rows say once, few or many, or leave the size out.

abundance: .
j_gene: TRBJ1-1
d_gene: TRBD1
v_gene: TRBV27
CDR3aa: CASSSGTGRSTEAFF
CDR3nt: TGTGCCAGCAGCTCAGGGACAGGGCGAAGCACTGAAGCTTTCTTT

abundance: .
j_gene: TRBJ1-3
d_gene: .
v_gene: TRBV18
CDR3aa: CASSPPESSGNTIYF
CDR3nt: TGTGCCAGCTCACCACCGGAGAGCTCTGGAAACACCATATATTTT

abundance: .
j_gene: TRBJ1-6
d_gene: .
v_gene: TRBV5-8
CDR3aa: CASSWRLRGNSPLHF
CDR3nt: TGTGCCAGCAGCTGGCGTTTGAGGGGGAATTCACCCCTCCACTTT

abundance: .
j_gene: TRBJ1-5
d_gene: TRBD1
v_gene: TRBV19
CDR3aa: CASSSGTGVGQPQHF
CDR3nt: TGTGCCAGTAGTTCCGGGACAGGGGTCGGTCAGCCCCAGCATTTT

abundance: .
j_gene: TRBJ1-2
d_gene: .
v_gene: TRBV5-4
CDR3aa: CASRSAWGGLGYGYTF
CDR3nt: TGTGCCAGCAGATCCGCCTGGGGGGGCTTAGGCTATGGCTACACCTTC

abundance: .
j_gene: TRBJ1-1
d_gene: .
v_gene: TRBV29-1
CDR3aa: CSVETGGGTEAFF
CDR3nt: TGCAGCGTCGAGACGGGGGGAGGAACTGAAGCTTTCTTT

abundance: .
j_gene: TRBJ1-2
d_gene: .
v_gene: TRBV11-2
CDR3aa: CASSLDLPYDYTF
CDR3nt: TGTGCCAGCAGCTTAGATCTCCCCTATGACTACACCTTC

abundance: .
j_gene: TRBJ1-2
d_gene: .
v_gene: TRBV6-5
CDR3aa: CASSYSWLDVNYGYTF
CDR3nt: TGTGCCAGCAGTTACTCGTGGCTCGATGTAAACTATGGCTACACCTTC

abundance: .
j_gene: TRBJ1-4
d_gene: TRBD1
v_gene: TRBV6-6
CDR3aa: CASSGTGFATNEKLFF
CDR3nt: TGTGCCAGCAGTGGGACAGGATTTGCCACTAATGAAAAACTGTTTTTT

abundance: .
j_gene: TRBJ1-5
d_gene: .
v_gene: TRBV10-3
CDR3aa: CAIRRDFNQPQHF
CDR3nt: TGTGCCATCAGGCGCGATTTCAATCAGCCCCAGCATTTT

abundance: .
j_gene: TRBJ2-3
d_gene: .
v_gene: TRBV6-1
CDR3aa: CASSFTQGADTQYF
CDR3nt: TGTGCCAGCAGTTTTACACAGGGTGCAGATACGCAGTATTTT

abundance: once
j_gene: TRBJ2-2
d_gene: TRBD2
v_gene: TRBV11-2
CDR3aa: CASSLVAGVPGELFF
CDR3nt: TGTGCCAGCAGCTTAGTAGCGGGAGTGCCCGGGGAGCTGTTTTTT

abundance: .
j_gene: TRBJ2-3
d_gene: TRBD2
v_gene: TRBV7-2
CDR3aa: CASSTGLAGKPQYF
CDR3nt: TGTGCCAGCAGCACTGGTCTAGCGGGAAAGCCGCAGTATTTT

abundance: .
j_gene: TRBJ1-6
d_gene: TRBD1
v_gene: TRBV19
CDR3aa: CASTSDRENSPLHF
CDR3nt: TGTGCCAGTACCTCGGACAGGGAAAATTCACCCCTCCACTTT

abundance: .
j_gene: TRBJ1-4
d_gene: .
v_gene: TRBV27
CDR3aa: CASSRGGEKLFF
CDR3nt: TGTGCCAGCAGTAGGGGGGGTGAAAAACTGTTTTTT

abundance: .
j_gene: TRBJ2-3
d_gene: TRBD2
v_gene: TRBV29-1
CDR3aa: CSVELAGGYGTDTQYF
CDR3nt: TGCAGCGTTGAATTAGCGGGAGGATATGGCACAGATACGCAGTATTTT

abundance: .
j_gene: TRBJ1-1
d_gene: TRBD1
v_gene: TRBV18
CDR3aa: CASSPVGQGNTEAFF
CDR3nt: TGTGCCAGCTCACCAGTGGGACAGGGGAATACTGAAGCTTTCTTT

abundance: .
j_gene: TRBJ1-6
d_gene: .
v_gene: TRBV7-3
CDR3aa: CASSFKAKSPLHF
CDR3nt: TGTGCCAGCAGCTTTAAAGCCAAATCACCCCTCCACTTT

abundance: .
j_gene: TRBJ2-2
d_gene: TRBD1
v_gene: TRBV10-1
CDR3aa: CASSGTGSGELFF
CDR3nt: TGCGCCAGCAGTGGGACAGGGTCCGGGGAGCTGTTTTTT

abundance: once
j_gene: TRBJ2-3
d_gene: .
v_gene: TRBV9
CDR3aa: CASSLSKDTQYF
CDR3nt: TGTGCCAGCAGCCTGTCTAAAGATACGCAGTATTTT

abundance: .
j_gene: TRBJ1-2
d_gene: .
v_gene: TRBV10-2
CDR3aa: CASTEGRANYGYTF
CDR3nt: TGCGCCAGCACCGAGGGCAGAGCTAACTATGGCTACACCTTC

abundance: .
j_gene: TRBJ1-5
d_gene: .
v_gene: TRBV30
CDR3aa: CAWSVGVVQPQHF
CDR3nt: TGTGCCTGGAGTGTAGGGGTCGTCCAGCCCCAGCATTTT

abundance: .
j_gene: TRBJ2-7
d_gene: .
v_gene: TRBV6-1
CDR3aa: CASRLPIHPYEQYF
CDR3nt: TGTGCCAGCAGACTACCTATTCACCCCTACGAGCAGTACTTC

abundance: once
j_gene: TRBJ2-7
d_gene: TRBD2
v_gene: TRBV29-1
CDR3aa: CSARRAGEVYEQYF
CDR3nt: TGCAGCGCCCGCAGGGCGGGAGAAGTCTACGAGCAGTACTTC

abundance: .
j_gene: TRBJ1-1
d_gene: .
v_gene: TRBV5-4
CDR3aa: CASILSVGAVNTEAFF
CDR3nt: TGTGCCAGCATCCTTTCGGTGGGGGCGGTGAACACTGAAGCTTTCTTT

abundance: .
j_gene: TRBJ2-7
d_gene: .
v_gene: TRBV27
CDR3aa: CASSSSGQMIWPEQYF
CDR3nt: TGTGCCAGCAGTTCCTCAGGACAGATGATATGGCCCGAGCAGTACTTC

abundance: once
j_gene: TRBJ1-1
d_gene: .
v_gene: TRBV4-1
CDR3aa: CASSQDPISDTEAFF
CDR3nt: TGCGCCAGCAGCCAAGATCCCATCTCGGACACTGAAGCTTTCTTT

abundance: .
j_gene: TRBJ1-5
d_gene: .
v_gene: TRBV6-6
CDR3aa: CASTRTPGYSNQPQHF
CDR3nt: TGTGCCAGCACCCGAACCCCAGGGTATAGCAATCAGCCCCAGCATTTT

abundance: .
j_gene: TRBJ2-2
d_gene: .
v_gene: TRBV9
CDR3aa: CASSIGTPNTGELFF
CDR3nt: TGTGCCAGCAGTATCGGGACACCGAACACCGGGGAGCTGTTTTTT

abundance: .
j_gene: TRBJ2-3
d_gene: TRBD2
v_gene: TRBV5-1
CDR3aa: CASSWAGGTDTQYF
CDR3nt: TGCGCCAGCAGCTGGGCGGGGGGCACCGATACGCAGTATTTT

abundance: .
j_gene: TRBJ2-3
d_gene: TRBD2
v_gene: TRBV6-6
CDR3aa: CASSYGTSGTTDTQYF
CDR3nt: TGTGCCAGCAGTTATGGGACTAGCGGGACCACAGATACGCAGTATTTT

abundance: .
j_gene: TRBJ1-5
d_gene: .
v_gene: TRBV4-2
CDR3aa: CASSRDTIDRNQPQHF
CDR3nt: TGTGCCAGCAGCCGGGACACGATCGACCGCAATCAGCCCCAGCATTTT

abundance: .
j_gene: TRBJ1-1
d_gene: .
v_gene: TRBV7-9
CDR3aa: CASSHDPTVTEAFF
CDR3nt: TGTGCCAGCAGCCACGACCCGACAGTCACTGAAGCTTTCTTT

abundance: .
j_gene: TRBJ2-7
d_gene: TRBD2
v_gene: TRBV19
CDR3aa: CASSMSGRAHEQYF
CDR3nt: TGTGCCAGTAGTATGAGCGGGAGAGCCCACGAGCAGTACTTC

abundance: .
j_gene: TRBJ1-4
d_gene: .
v_gene: TRBV19
CDR3aa: CASSIYSGELFF
CDR3nt: TGTGCCAGTAGTATATATAGCGGGGAACTGTTTTTT

abundance: .
j_gene: TRBJ2-5
d_gene: .
v_gene: TRBV7-6
CDR3aa: CASSLVGRGRETQYF
CDR3nt: TGTGCCAGCAGCTTAGTCGGGCGCGGGCGGGAGACCCAGTACTTC

abundance: .
j_gene: TRBJ2-5
d_gene: .
v_gene: TRBV6-6
CDR3aa: CASSYSTGGRETQYF
CDR3nt: TGTGCCAGCAGTTACTCGACCGGGGGGCGAGAGACCCAGTACTTC

abundance: .
j_gene: TRBJ1-2
d_gene: TRBD1
v_gene: TRBV4-3
CDR3aa: CASSLLTGGNYGYTF
CDR3nt: TGCGCCAGCAGCCTCCTGACAGGGGGTAACTATGGCTACACCTTC

abundance: .
j_gene: TRBJ1-4
d_gene: .
v_gene: TRBV7-9
CDR3aa: CASSSHNEKLFF
CDR3nt: TGTGCCAGCAGCTCCCATAATGAAAAACTGTTTTTT

abundance: .
j_gene: TRBJ2-3
d_gene: .
v_gene: TRBV5-8
CDR3aa: CASSKGASTDTQYF
CDR3nt: TGTGCCAGCAGCAAAGGGGCTAGCACAGATACGCAGTATTTT

abundance: .
j_gene: TRBJ1-1
d_gene: .
v_gene: TRBV2
CDR3aa: CASSDQPGNTEAFF
CDR3nt: TGTGCCAGCAGTGATCAGCCAGGGAACACTGAAGCTTTCTTT

abundance: .
j_gene: TRBJ1-1
d_gene: TRBD1
v_gene: TRBV5-6
CDR3aa: CASSLASRGMLTEAFF
CDR3nt: TGTGCCAGCAGCTTGGCCAGCAGGGGGATGTTAACTGAAGCTTTCTTT

abundance: .
j_gene: TRBJ1-1
d_gene: .
v_gene: TRBV4-1
CDR3aa: CASSLANLKAVAEAFF
CDR3nt: TGCGCCAGTTCCCTCGCCAATTTGAAGGCGGTCGCGGAAGCTTTCTTT

abundance: .
j_gene: TRBJ1-2
d_gene: .
v_gene: TRBV27
CDR3aa: CASSLSRGGGYTF
CDR3nt: TGTGCCAGCAGTTTATCGAGAGGGGGAGGCTACACCTTC

abundance: .
j_gene: TRBJ2-7
d_gene: TRBD1
v_gene: TRBV18
CDR3aa: CASSPGTGLIYEQYF
CDR3nt: TGTGCCAGCTCACCCGGGACAGGGCTTATCTACGAGCAGTACTTC

abundance: .
j_gene: TRBJ2-7
d_gene: TRBD1
v_gene: TRBV4-3
CDR3aa: CASSQGQRIYEQYF
CDR3nt: TGCGCCAGCAGCCAGGGACAGAGAATCTACGAGCAGTACTTC

abundance: few
j_gene: TRBJ1-1
d_gene: .
v_gene: TRBV20-1
CDR3aa: CSAWREEAFF
CDR3nt: TGCAGTGCTTGGAGAGAGGAAGCTTTCTTT

abundance: .
j_gene: TRBJ1-2
d_gene: .
v_gene: TRBV30
CDR3aa: CAWGDRPSGLGGYTF
CDR3nt: TGTGCCTGGGGGGACCGACCGAGCGGGTTGGGTGGCTACACCTTC

abundance: .
j_gene: TRBJ1-2
d_gene: TRBD1
v_gene: TRBV7-9
CDR3aa: CASSFPGGANYGYTF
CDR3nt: TGTGCCAGCAGCTTCCCAGGGGGCGCGAACTATGGCTACACCTTC